Each of the 29 T cell receptor beta chains below was sequenced from the same sample in a study of T-cell memory formation after mild COVID-19. TCRdb used MiXCR to reprocess the 5' RACE reads, holding one entry per CDR3 protein. The sample lists about 320,000 distinct CDR3 sequences; more than 13% were seen once. Sequencing was performed on PBMCs or a T cell subset sorted from them (not recorded which). The receptors originated from a man between 18 and 35 years old who had mild COVID-19 (a few samples of this study predate the infection). Cell type and time point are not known.

The table lists this clonotype with many counts. Here the CDR3 DNA reads TGTGCCAGCAGCTTAGGGGCGCGGTATACGCAGTATTTT. It translates to CASSLGARYTQYF. The chain links TRBV11-2 to TRBJ2-3; D is unclear. Germline loops: CDR1 SGHAT, CDR2 FQNNGV. CDR3 size: 13 residues. V was shortened by 1 base and J by 7 bases, with 9 bases between the two germline ends.

V is TRBV30 and J is TRBJ1-4, with TRBD1 identical over 8 bases. Germline V CDR1 and CDR2: GTSNPN, SVGIG (reference sequence). CDR3 size: 13 residues. Trimming at V came to 0 bases and at J to 12 bases, leaving 6 bases not matched to a gene. The CDR3 region is CAWSVPGQDQLFF. CDR3 in DNA: TGTGCCTGGAGTGTACCGGGACAGGACCAACTGTTTTTT.

This sequence joins TRBV11-2 and TRBJ2-1, with 8 bases aligning to TRBD2. Looked up from germline, CDR1 is SGHAT and CDR2 is FQNNGV. This CDR3 has 18 residues. With 4 bases clipped from V and 2 bases from J, the junction kept 13 bases outside the gene matches. The CDR3 nucleotides read TGTGCCAGCAGCTCGACCGGGACTAGTCTATCTCCCTACAATGAGCAGTTCTTC. Translated, it gives CASSSTGTSLSPYNEQFF.

In this sample, this clonotype turned up a few times. The chain combines TRBV3-1 with TRBJ2-5; 10 bases align to TRBD2. Germline CDR1 is LGHDT and CDR2 is YNNKEL (reference sequence). The CDR3 consists of 15 residues. The ends lost 4 bases at V and 3 bases at J; junction bases unmatched: 5. The CDR3 bases are TGTGCCAGCAGCCCACCGGGACTAGCGAAAGAGACCCAGTACTTC. Translation: CASSPPGLAKETQYF.

This clonotype appeared a few times. The chain joins TRBV6-1 to TRBJ2-1; 8 positions agree with TRBD2. This CDR3 has 15 amino acids. The germline gives CDR1 MNHNS, CDR2 SASEGT. J gave up 7 bases and V 4 bases, and 9 bases lay outside the gene matches. The CDR3 region is CASSVLAGGSNEQFF. CDR3 DNA: TGTGCCAGCAGTGTACTGGCGGGGGGTTCGAATGAGCAGTTCTTC.

This clonotype was seen a handful of times. This chain connects TRBV12-3 or TRBV12-4 to TRBJ1-2; D is undetermined. Trimming left V 2 bases short and J 4 bases short, with 17 bases between. The CDR3 has 16 amino acids. CDR3: CASSLIPDGPIYGYTF. The CDR3 DNA follows: TGTGCCAGCAGTTTAATTCCTGACGGGCCTATCTATGGCTACACCTTC.

The genes are TRBV18 and TRBJ1-1, with 8 bases fitting TRBD1. J lost 3 bases, V lost 4 bases, and 4 bases had no gene match. The CDR3 runs to 14 residues. CDR1 KGHSH and CDR2 LQKENI come from the germline V gene. CDR3 DNA: TGTGCCAGCTCACAACAACAGGGGGACACTGAAGCTTTCTTT. This encodes CASSQQQGDTEAFF.

The chain recombines TRBV7-2 with TRBJ1-4; perhaps TRBD1 as D (6 bases). The germline V and J ends were trimmed by 5 bases and 5 bases, with 12 bases remaining between them. The CDR3 contains 14 residues. The V gene's germline CDR1 is SGHTA and CDR2 FQGNSA. The CDR3 is CASSQGRRNEKLFF. CDR3 nucleotides: TGTGCCAGCAGCCAGGGGAGGAGGAATGAAAAACTGTTTTTT.

The V and J genes are TRBV7-2 and TRBJ1-5; no firm D call. Per germline, CDR1 SGHTA and CDR2 FQGNSA. The length of the CDR3 is 17 residues. Trimming took 8 bases from V and 2 from J, leaving 22 bases between them. This CDR3 reads CASSLAGGRGGNQPQHF. The CDR3 bases are TGTGCCAGCTCCCTTGCAGGCGGGCGGGGAGGCAATCAGCCCCAGCATTTT.

In this sample, this clonotype turned up a few times. CDR3 sequence (DNA): TGTGCCAGCAGCTTAGTTTACTGGGGGAACACTGAAGCTTTCTTT. This translates into CASSLVYWGNTEAFF. This chain uses TRBV7-2 with TRBJ1-1, with D uncertain. Germline CDR1 SGHTA, CDR2 FQGNSA. Trimming took 1 base from V and 1 from J, leaving 10 bases between them. The CDR3 runs to 15 residues.

This clonotype was seen ten or more times. The chain carries TRBV5-1 and TRBJ2-3, with 9 bases that match TRBD2. CDR1 is SGHRS and CDR2 is YFSETQ in the germline V gene. This CDR3 is 15 amino acids long. The junction had 4 bases not matched to a gene; V was cut back by 4 bases and J by 1 base. The CDR3 region is CASSLERGGTDTQYF. CDR3 nucleotides: TGCGCCAGCAGCCTAGAGCGGGGGGGCACAGATACGCAGTATTTT.

In its sample, this clonotype was seen many times. The genes are TRBV4-1 and TRBJ2-3; D uncertain. The CDR3 sequence is 15 residues long. V lost 4 bases to trimming and J lost 0 bases, with 11 bases between them. Germline V lookup: CDR1 MGHRA, CDR2 YSYEKL. The CDR3 coding sequence is TGCGCCAGCAGCCCCCGGGCCGTTAGCACAGATACGCAGTATTTT. This codes for CASSPRAVSTDTQYF.

This clonotype was counted ten times or more. The genes are TRBV7-2 and TRBJ2-1; D is unresolved. Germline V gene lookup returns CDR1 SGHTA and CDR2 FQGNSA. The CDR3 is made up of 13 amino acids. V gave up 8 bases and J gave up 4 bases, with 12 bases separating them. The CDR3 reads CASGGLRYNEQFF. CDR3 coding DNA: TGTGCCAGCGGTGGATTGCGATACAATGAGCAGTTCTTC.

The rearrangement joins TRBV5-1 to TRBJ2-3; D possibly corresponds to TRBD2 (6 bases). The V gene's germline CDR1 is SGHRS and CDR2 YFSETQ. Trimming removed 4 bases from V and 6 bases from J, with 12 bases in between. There are 13 residues in the CDR3. The CDR3 nucleotides are TGCGCCAGCAGCAAGGGACTGGGGGATACGCAGTATTTT. The encoded protein is CASSKGLGDTQYF. Full variable domain (outside the CDR3, taken from reference TRBV5-1 and TRBJ2-3): KAGVTQTPRYLIKTRGQQVTLSCSPISGHRSVSWYQQTPGQGLQFLFEYFSETQRNKGNFPGRFSGRQFSNSRSEMNVSTLELGDSALYLCASSKGLGDTQYFGPGTRLTVL.

The rearrangement links TRBV3-1 to TRBJ2-5; a weak D match, TRBD2 (6 bases). CDR3 size: 17 residues. Trimming pared 1 base from V and 4 bases from J, leaving 19 bases between. Germline V gene sequence: CDR1 LGHDT, CDR2 YNNKEL (reference sequence). In DNA, the CDR3 is TGTGCCAGCAGCCAAGCTTCGGGCAGGGAGGCTTCAGAGACCCAGTACTTC. Translating gives CASSQASGREASETQYF.

The chain employs TRBV6-1 and TRBJ1-4; TRBD1 matches 8 bases. The CDR3 loop spans 14 amino acids. Germline CDR1 MNHNS, CDR2 SASEGT. V dropped 8 bases and J dropped 4; count of bases not matched to a gene: 6. CDR3 nucleotides: TGTGCCAGCTCCAGGACAGGGCGTAATGAAAAACTGTTTTTT. This gives the protein CASSRTGRNEKLFF.

This clonotype was seen only a few times. The chain links TRBV30 to TRBJ1-4; no clear D. The germline gives CDR1 GTSNPN, CDR2 SVGIG (reference sequence). Trimming took 0 bases from V and 7 from J, leaving 6 bases between them. There are 12 residues in the CDR3. The CDR3 is CAWSVLREKLFF. The CDR3 DNA is TGTGCCTGGAGTGTATTGCGTGAAAAACTGTTTTTT.

The V call is TRBV9, the J call TRBJ1-4; 7 bases map to TRBD1. J gave up 8 bases and V 4 bases, and 8 bases lay outside the gene matches. This CDR3 region has 14 residues. CDR1 is SGDLS, CDR2 YYNGEE, per germline. The chain's CDR3 is CASSTRTGEEKLFF. In nucleotides, the CDR3 is TGTGCCAGCAGCACAAGAACAGGGGAGGAAAAACTGTTTTTT.

This sequence joins TRBV5-1 and TRBJ2-1; 8 nucleotides line up with TRBD2. CDR3 length: 16 residues. V shed 5 bases, J shed 0 bases, and the junction held 7 bases outside the gene matches. Germline V gene lookup returns CDR1 SGHRS and CDR2 YFSETQ. CDR3 residues: CASSLSGVSSYNEQFF. In DNA form, the CDR3 reads TGCGCCAGCAGTCTTAGCGGGGTGAGCTCCTACAATGAGCAGTTCTTC.

The rearrangement uses TRBV4-3 and TRBJ2-5; D is unclear. Germline values: CDR1 LGHNA, CDR2 YSLEER. There are 15 residues in the CDR3. The V gene lost 0 bases and the J gene lost 2 bases, with 10 bases spanning the gap. DNA of the CDR3: TGCGCCAGCAGCCAAGACGGCGCCAGACAAGAGACCCAGTACTTC. Its protein is CASSQDGARQETQYF.

This clonotype was seen a few times. V is TRBV3-1 and J is TRBJ2-3, with TRBD1 identical over 10 bases. There are 16 residues in the CDR3. The V segment lost 3 bases and the J segment 5 bases; nucleotides outside the gene matches: 8. CDR1 is LGHDT and CDR2 is YNNKEL in the germline V gene (reference sequence). CDR3 protein: CASSHVSGTGVDTQYF. The CDR3 DNA follows: TGTGCCAGCAGCCATGTCTCCGGGACAGGGGTAGATACGCAGTATTTT.

This clonotype was counted a few times. The V call is TRBV4-1, the J call TRBJ2-5; D possibly uses TRBD1 or TRBD2 (5 bases each). V lost 1 base to trimming and J lost 6 bases, with 18 bases between them. Germline CDR1 is MGHRA and CDR2 is YSYEKL. CDR3 length equals 16 residues. Written as DNA, the CDR3 is TGCGCCAGCAGCCAAGTCCCCGGACAAACCGGGAAGACCCAGTACTTC. This codes for CASSQVPGQTGKTQYF.

This clonotype was picked up a small number of times. This sequence joins TRBV7-9 and TRBJ2-1; D might be TRBD1 (5 bases). The CDR3 extends over 14 amino acids. V was trimmed by 2 bases and J by 8 bases, leaving 13 bases between them. Looked up from germline, CDR1 is SEHNR and CDR2 is FQNEAQ (reference sequence). The CDR3 loop is CASSLWGRADEQFF. In DNA, the CDR3 is TGTGCCAGCAGCTTATGGGGCAGGGCGGATGAGCAGTTCTTC.

This clonotype occurred many times. The V and J genes are TRBV28 and TRBJ2-7; TRBD2 matches 7 bases. Germline CDR1 is MDHEN and CDR2 is SYDVKM. Trimming removed 7 bases from V and 3 bases from J; junction bases left unmatched: 18. The CDR3 is 17 amino acids. In nucleotides, the CDR3 is TGTGCCAGCAACGCCGGGGGGTGGGCACCGCCATTCTACGAGCAGTACGTC. It translates to CASNAGGWAPPFYEQYV.

The sample holds a few counts of this clonotype. V is TRBV7-2 and J is TRBJ1-1; D not certain. This CDR3 is built from 13 residues. The germline V gene has CDR1 SGHTA and CDR2 FQGNSA. Trimming cost V 6 bases and J 7 bases, with 15 bases left between them. The CDR3 DNA reads as TGTGCCAGCAGATCGGGAGGGTTGGGTGAAGCTTTCTTT. Its translation is CASRSGGLGEAFF.

This sequence joins TRBV15 and TRBJ1-1, with a tentative D call TRBD1 (6 bases). Trimming removed 3 bases at V and 3 bases at J, with 11 bases between. CDR3 length: 14 residues. CDR1 and CDR2 (germline): LNHNV, YYDKDF (reference sequence). The CDR3 region has the DNA TGTGCCACCAGCAGTTTTAAGGGGGACACTGAAGCTTTCTTT. Amino acids: CATSSFKGDTEAFF.

This chain links TRBV7-2 with TRBJ1-1; 10 nucleotides align to TRBD1. The CDR3 is made up of 15 amino acids. V dropped 5 bases and J dropped 5; count of bases not matched to a gene: 8. Germline V lookup: CDR1 SGHTA, CDR2 FQGNSA. The CDR3, as DNA: TGTGCCAGCAGCGCGTTGACAGGGGGCGGGACTGAAGCTTTCTTT. Protein: CASSALTGGGTEAFF.

This clonotype was counted only a few times. This chain links TRBV3-1 with TRBJ2-6, with no clear D. V shed 1 base and J shed 0 bases, with 4 bases lying between them. The CDR3 spans 15 residues. Germline V gene lookup returns CDR1 LGHDT and CDR2 YNNKEL (reference sequence). This chain's CDR3 is CASSQVVSGANVLTF. CDR3 coding DNA: TGTGCCAGCAGCCAAGTTGTCTCTGGGGCCAACGTCCTGACTTTC.

The J gene is TRBJ2-3, the V gene TRBV11-2, with 8 positions matching TRBD2. Germline values: CDR1 SGHAT, CDR2 FQNNGV. V was clipped by 2 bases and J by 7 bases; unmatched bases: 11. The CDR3 contains 16 residues. The CDR3 DNA reads as TGTGCCAGCAGCTTAATGTTCGGGGGGGGAAGTAATACGCAGTATTTT. This codes for CASSLMFGGGSNTQYF. The variable domain in full, with the rest retrieved from reference TRBV11-2 and TRBJ2-3, is EAGVAQSPRYKIIEKRQSVAFWCNPISGHATLYWYQQILGQGPKLLIQFQNNGVVDDSQLPKDRFSAERLKGVDSTLKIQPAKLEDSAVYLCASSLMFGGGSNTQYFGPGTRLTVL.